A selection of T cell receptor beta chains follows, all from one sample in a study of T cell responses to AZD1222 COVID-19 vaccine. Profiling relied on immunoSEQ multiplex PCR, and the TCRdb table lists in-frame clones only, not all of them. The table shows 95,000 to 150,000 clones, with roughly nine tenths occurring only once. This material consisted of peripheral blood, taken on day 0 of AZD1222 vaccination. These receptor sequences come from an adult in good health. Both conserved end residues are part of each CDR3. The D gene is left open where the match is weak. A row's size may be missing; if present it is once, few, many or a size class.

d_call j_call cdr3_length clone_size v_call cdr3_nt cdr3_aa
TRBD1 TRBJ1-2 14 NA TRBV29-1 TGCAGCGCCCCCCACCAGGGGGCGAACTATGGCTACACCTTC CSAPHQGANYGYTF
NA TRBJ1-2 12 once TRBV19 TGTGCCAGTAGTAACAGGGACTATGGCTACACCTTC CASSNRDYGYTF
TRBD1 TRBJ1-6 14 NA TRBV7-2 TGTGCCAGCAGCTGGGGACAGGTTAATTCACCCCTCCACTTT CASSWGQVNSPLHF
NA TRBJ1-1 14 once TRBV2 TGTGCCAGCAGTTCCATGGGGGGGTACACTGAAGCTTTCTTT CASSSMGGYTEAFF
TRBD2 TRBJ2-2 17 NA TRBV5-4 TGTGCCAGCAGCTTGGCCGGGCTAGCGGCCAACACCGGGGAGCTGTTTTTT CASSLAGLAANTGELFF
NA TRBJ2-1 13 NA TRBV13 TGTGCCAGCAGCTTACCGCCCTACAGTGAGCAGTTCTTC CASSLPPYSEQFF
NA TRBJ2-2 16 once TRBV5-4 TGTGCCAGCAGCTTTTCTCGGGGGGCCGGGACCGGGGAGCTGTTTTTT CASSFSRGAGTGELFF
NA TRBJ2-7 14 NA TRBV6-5 TGTGCCAGCAGTTACTCTTCGGGGGATGACGAGCAGTACTTC CASSYSSGDDEQYF
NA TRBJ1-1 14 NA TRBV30 TGTGCCTGGAACAGATGGTCGGGGGACACTGAAGCTTTCTTT CAWNRWSGDTEAFF
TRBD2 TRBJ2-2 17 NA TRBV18 TGTGCCAGCTCACCAATGAGCGGGAGGACCAACTCCGGGGAGCTGTTTTTT CASSPMSGRTNSGELFF
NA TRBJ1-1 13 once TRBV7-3 TGTGCCAGCAGCCTAAGTTCGAACACTGAAGCTTTCTTT CASSLSSNTEAFF
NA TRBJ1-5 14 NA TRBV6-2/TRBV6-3 TGTGCCAGCAGTTATTGGACAGACGCTCAGCCCCAGCATTTT CASSYWTDAQPQHF
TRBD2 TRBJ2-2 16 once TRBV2 TGTGCCAGCAGTTCGGGACTAGCGGTGAACACCGGGGAGCTGTTTTTT CASSSGLAVNTGELFF
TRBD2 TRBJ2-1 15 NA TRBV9 TGTGCCAGCAGCCTTGGGACTAGCGGCTACAATGAGCAGTTCTTC CASSLGTSGYNEQFF
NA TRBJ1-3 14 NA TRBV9 TGTGCCAGCAGCGCAACAGGGAATGGAAACACCATATATTTT CASSATGNGNTIYF
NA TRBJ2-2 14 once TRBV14 TGTGCCAGCAGCCAACTAGCGAGCACCGGGGAGCTGTTTTTT CASSQLASTGELFF
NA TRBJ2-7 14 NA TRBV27 TGTGCCAGCAGTTTCTCCGGACAAGCCTACGAGCAGTACTTC CASSFSGQAYEQYF
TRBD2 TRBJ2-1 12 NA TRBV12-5 TGTGTTAGTGGTTTGGCCCGCGGGGGGCAGTTCTTC CVSGLARGGQFF
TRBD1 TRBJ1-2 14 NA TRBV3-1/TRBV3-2 TGTGCCAGCAGCTTAACCCCGGGACAGGGGCACTACACCTTC CASSLTPGQGHYTF
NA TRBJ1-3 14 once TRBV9 TGTGCCAGCAGCGTAGCTCTCTCCGGAAACACCATATATTTT CASSVALSGNTIYF
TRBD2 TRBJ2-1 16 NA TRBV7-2 TGTGCCAGCAGCCAGGCGGGACTAGCGGGAGTCGGGGAGCAGTTCTTC CASSQAGLAGVGEQFF
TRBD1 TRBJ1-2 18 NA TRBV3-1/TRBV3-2 TGTGCCAGCAGCCAAGACTACGCTTCCGGACAGGGAGACTATGGCTACACCTTC CASSQDYASGQGDYGYTF
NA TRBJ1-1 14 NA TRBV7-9 TGTGCCAGCAGCAGACTAGGACAGAACACTGAAGCTTTCTTT CASSRLGQNTEAFF
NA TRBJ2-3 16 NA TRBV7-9 TGTGCCAGCAGCCCGGTTGGTCGGGGGGCCACAGATACGCAGTATTTT CASSPVGRGATDTQYF
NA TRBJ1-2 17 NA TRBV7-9 TGTGCCAGCAGAAATACCCTCCTACCACGGGTCAACTATGGCTACACCTTC CASRNTLLPRVNYGYTF
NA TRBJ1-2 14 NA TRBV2 TGTGCCAGCAGCCGTAGGACGGTCGACTATGGCTACACCTTC CASSRRTVDYGYTF
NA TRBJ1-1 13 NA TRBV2 TGTGCCAGCAGTGTGTCAGAGAACACTGAAGCTTTCTTT CASSVSENTEAFF
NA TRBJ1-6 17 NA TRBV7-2 TGTGCCAGCAGCCCTCCGGGGGAGGCGTCCTATAATTCACCCCTCCACTTT CASSPPGEASYNSPLHF
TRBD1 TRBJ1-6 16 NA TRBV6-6 TGTGCCAGCAGTCGAACCATACAGGGGGCAGGTTCACCCCTCCACTTT CASSRTIQGAGSPLHF
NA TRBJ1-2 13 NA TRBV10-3 TGTGCCACAGGCCCCGGGGGGGGAGAAGGCTACACCTTC CATGPGGGEGYTF
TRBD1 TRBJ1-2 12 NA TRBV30 TGTGCCTGGGGACAGGGGGCTGGTGGCTACACCTTC CAWGQGAGGYTF
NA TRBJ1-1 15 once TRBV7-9 TGTGCCAGCAGCTGGTACCCCAACCCAAACACTGAAGCTTTCTTT CASSWYPNPNTEAFF
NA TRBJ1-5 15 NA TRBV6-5 TGTGCCAGCAGTCCAGGACAGACGGTACTTGCGGCTCAGCATTTT CASSPGQTVLAAQHF
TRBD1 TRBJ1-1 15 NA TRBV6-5 TGTGCCAGCAGTTACCCACAGGGGGAGACGACTGAAGCTTTCTTT CASSYPQGETTEAFF
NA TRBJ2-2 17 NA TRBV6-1 TGTGCCAGCAGTGAAGGGCCCAGGGGCTCGAACACCGGGGAGCTGTTTTTT CASSEGPRGSNTGELFF
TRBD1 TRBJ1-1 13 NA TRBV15 TGTGCCACCAGTCGGACAGGGAACACTGAAGCTTTCTTT CATSRTGNTEAFF
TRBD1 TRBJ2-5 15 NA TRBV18 TGTGCCAGCTCACCACCGGACAGGGGGAAGGGGACCCAGTACTTC CASSPPDRGKGTQYF
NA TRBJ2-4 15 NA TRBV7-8 TGTGCCAGCAGCCTCATGGGGAGCGTCGGGAACATTCAGTACTTC CASSLMGSVGNIQYF
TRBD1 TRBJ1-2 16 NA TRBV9 TGTGCCAGCAGCGTAGCCCCGGGACAGGCCCCCACTGGCTACACCTTC CASSVAPGQAPTGYTF
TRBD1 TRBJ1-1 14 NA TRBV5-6 TGTGCCAGCAGCTCATTACAGGGGGTAACTGAAGCTTTCTTT CASSSLQGVTEAFF
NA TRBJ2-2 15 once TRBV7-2 TGTGCCAGCAGCCAAAATACAGGGAGCACCGGGGAGCTGTTTTTT CASSQNTGSTGELFF
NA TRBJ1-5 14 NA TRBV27 TGTGCCAGCAGTTTGGGCAGGGGCAATCAGCCCCAGCATTTT CASSLGRGNQPQHF
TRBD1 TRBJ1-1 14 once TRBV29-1 TGCAGCGCCAAGACGGGACAGGGGGAGACTGAAGCTTTCTTT CSAKTGQGETEAFF
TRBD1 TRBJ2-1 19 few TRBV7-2 TGTGCCAGCAGCTTCCCGGGACAGGGGGCTTTTAGGTCCTACAATGAGCAGTTCTTC CASSFPGQGAFRSYNEQFF
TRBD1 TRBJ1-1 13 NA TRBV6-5 TGTGCCAGCTCGGGACAGGGGGAGACTGAAGCTTTCTTT CASSGQGETEAFF
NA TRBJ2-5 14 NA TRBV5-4 TGTGCCAGCAGCTTAGTAGGCAACCAAGAGACCCAGTACTTC CASSLVGNQETQYF
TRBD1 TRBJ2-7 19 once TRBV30 TGTGCCTGGAGTGGATTTGGCCCCTGGACAGGGTTGAACTACTACGAGCAGTACTTC CAWSGFGPWTGLNYYEQYF
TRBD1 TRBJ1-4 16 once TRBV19 TGTGCCAGTAGTCCGGGACAGGGGACCTTTAATGAAAAACTGTTTTTT CASSPGQGTFNEKLFF
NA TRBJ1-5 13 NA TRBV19 TGTGCCAGTAGTTCGCCGGGCGGTCAGCCCCAGCATTTT CASSSPGGQPQHF
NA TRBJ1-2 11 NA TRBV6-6 TGTGCCAGCAGCAGAGGGGAAGGCTACACCTTC CASSRGEGYTF
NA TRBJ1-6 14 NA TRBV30 TGTGCCTGGAGTCAAGCAGTGGGGAATTCACCCCTCCACTTT CAWSQAVGNSPLHF